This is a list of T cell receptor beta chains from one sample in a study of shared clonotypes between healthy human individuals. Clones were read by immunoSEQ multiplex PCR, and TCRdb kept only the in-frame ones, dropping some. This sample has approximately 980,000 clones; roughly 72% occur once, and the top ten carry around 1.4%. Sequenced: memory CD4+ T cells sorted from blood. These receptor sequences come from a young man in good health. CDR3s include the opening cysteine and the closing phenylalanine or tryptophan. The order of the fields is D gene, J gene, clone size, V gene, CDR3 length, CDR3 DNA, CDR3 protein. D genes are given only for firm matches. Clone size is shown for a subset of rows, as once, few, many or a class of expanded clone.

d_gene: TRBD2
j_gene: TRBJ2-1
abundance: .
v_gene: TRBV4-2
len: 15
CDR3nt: TGTGCCAGCAGCCAAGAACTAGCGACTTACAATGAGCAGTTCTTC
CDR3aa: CASSQELATYNEQFF

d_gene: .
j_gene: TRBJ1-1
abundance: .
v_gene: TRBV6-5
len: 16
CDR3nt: TGTGCCAGCAGTTATTTGATCGGACATACGAACACTGAAGCTTTCTTT
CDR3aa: CASSYLIGHTNTEAFF

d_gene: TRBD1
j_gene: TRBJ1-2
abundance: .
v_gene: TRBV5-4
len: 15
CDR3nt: TGTGCCAGCAGCTTGGTGTCGACAGGGCGCTATGGCTACACCTTC
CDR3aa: CASSLVSTGRYGYTF

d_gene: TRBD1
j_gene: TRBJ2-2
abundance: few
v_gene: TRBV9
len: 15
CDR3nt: TGTGCCAGCAGCATGACAGGGTCGAGTACCGGGGAGCTGTTTTTT
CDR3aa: CASSMTGSSTGELFF

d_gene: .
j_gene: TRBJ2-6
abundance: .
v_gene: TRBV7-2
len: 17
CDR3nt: TGTGCCAGCAACGCCGGCAGGGGAATATCTGGGGCCAACGTCCTGACTTTC
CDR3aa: CASNAGRGISGANVLTF

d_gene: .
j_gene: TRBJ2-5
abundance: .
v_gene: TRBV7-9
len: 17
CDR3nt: TGTGCCAGCAGCCGCCTAACGGGCGGGGTGTACCAAGAGACCCAGTACTTC
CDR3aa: CASSRLTGGVYQETQYF

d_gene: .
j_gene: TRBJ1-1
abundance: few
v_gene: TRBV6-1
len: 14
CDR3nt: TGTGCCAGCAGTCGCGTGCAGAAGGACACTGAAGCTTTCTTT
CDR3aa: CASSRVQKDTEAFF

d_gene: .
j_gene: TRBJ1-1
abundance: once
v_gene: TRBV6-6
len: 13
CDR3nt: TGTGCCAGCAGTTACTCTGAAACGACTGAAGCTTTCTTT
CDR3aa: CASSYSETTEAFF

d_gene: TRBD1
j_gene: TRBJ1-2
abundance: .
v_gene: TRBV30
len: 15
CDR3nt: TGTGCCTGGAGTGCTCAGGGGGCTTGGGCCTATGGCTACACCTTC
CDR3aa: CAWSAQGAWAYGYTF

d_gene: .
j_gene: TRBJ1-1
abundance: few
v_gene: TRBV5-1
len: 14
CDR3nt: TGCGCCAGCAGCTTGGGACAGACGAACACTGAAGCTTTCTTT
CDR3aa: CASSLGQTNTEAFF

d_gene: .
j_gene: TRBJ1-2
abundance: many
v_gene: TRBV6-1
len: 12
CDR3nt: TGTGCCAGCACTTGGGTGGACTATGGCTACACCTTC
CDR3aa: CASTWVDYGYTF

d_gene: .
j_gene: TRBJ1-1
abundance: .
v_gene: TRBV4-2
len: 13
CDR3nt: TGTGCCAGCAGTAGGGGGGCCAACACTGAAGCTTTCTTT
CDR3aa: CASSRGANTEAFF

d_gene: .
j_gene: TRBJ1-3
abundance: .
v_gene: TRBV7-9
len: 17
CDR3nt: TGTGCCAGCAGCTTGGGGGGGCGAGCCCTCTCTGGAAACACCATATATTTT
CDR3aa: CASSLGGRALSGNTIYF

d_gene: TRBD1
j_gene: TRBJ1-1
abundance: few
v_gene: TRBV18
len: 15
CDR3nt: TGTGCCAGCTCACCACCGACGGGACAGGGCGGTGAAGCTTTCTTT
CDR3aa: CASSPPTGQGGEAFF

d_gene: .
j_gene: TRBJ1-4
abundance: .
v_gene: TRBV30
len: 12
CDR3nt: TGTGCCTGGAGTCCCCGGGATGAAAAACTGTTTTTT
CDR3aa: CAWSPRDEKLFF

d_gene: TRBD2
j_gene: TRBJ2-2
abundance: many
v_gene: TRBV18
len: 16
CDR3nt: TGTGCCAGCTCACCACTTGGACTAGGGAACACCGGGGAGCTGTTTTTT
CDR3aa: CASSPLGLGNTGELFF

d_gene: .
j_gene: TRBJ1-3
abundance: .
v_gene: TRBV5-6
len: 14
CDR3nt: TGTGCCAGCAGCTTGGGCCAGAGACTAAACACCATATATTTT
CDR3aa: CASSLGQRLNTIYF

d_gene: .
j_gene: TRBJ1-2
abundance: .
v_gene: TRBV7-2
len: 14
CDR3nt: TGTGCCAGCAGCTTAGGTTTCGGGGCCTATGGCTACACCTTC
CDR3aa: CASSLGFGAYGYTF

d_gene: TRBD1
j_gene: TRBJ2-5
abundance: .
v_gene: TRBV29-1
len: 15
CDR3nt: TGCAGCGTTGAGGCCGGGACAGGGGAACAAGAGACCCAGTACTTC
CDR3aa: CSVEAGTGEQETQYF

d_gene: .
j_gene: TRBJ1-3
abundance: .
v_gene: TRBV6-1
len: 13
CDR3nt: TGTGCCAGCAGTGCCAGCTCTGGAAACACCATATATTTT
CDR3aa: CASSASSGNTIYF

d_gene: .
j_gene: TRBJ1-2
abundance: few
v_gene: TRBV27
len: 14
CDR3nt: TGTGCCAGCAGTTTATCCCCCGGGACGGGGGGCTACACCTTC
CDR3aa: CASSLSPGTGGYTF

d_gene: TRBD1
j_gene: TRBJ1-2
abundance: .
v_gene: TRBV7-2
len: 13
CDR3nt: TGTGCCAGCAGCGAGAGGACAGGGACCGGCTACACCTTC
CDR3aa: CASSERTGTGYTF

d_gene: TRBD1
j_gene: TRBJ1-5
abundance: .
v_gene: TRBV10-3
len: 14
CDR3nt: TGTGCCATCAGCACCGGGGACAGAGTTCAGCCCCAGCATTTT
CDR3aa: CAISTGDRVQPQHF

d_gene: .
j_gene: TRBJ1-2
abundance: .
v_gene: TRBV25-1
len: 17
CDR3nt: TGTGCCAGCAGTGACTGGAGGGTAGACAGGCCCTTCTATGGCTACACCTTC
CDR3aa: CASSDWRVDRPFYGYTF

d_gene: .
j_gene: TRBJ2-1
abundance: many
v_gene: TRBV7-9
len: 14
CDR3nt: TGTGCCAGCAGAGGGGGGCTCTCCTACAATGAGCAGTTCTTC
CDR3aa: CASRGGLSYNEQFF

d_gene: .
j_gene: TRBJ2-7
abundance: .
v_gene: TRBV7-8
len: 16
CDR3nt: TGTGCCAGCACCTCAAGACCAGGACCGAGAACTTACGAGCAGTACTTC
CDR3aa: CASTSRPGPRTYEQYF

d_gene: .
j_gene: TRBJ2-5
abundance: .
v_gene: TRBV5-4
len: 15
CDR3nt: TGTGCCAGCAGCACGGGACACCCGTACCAAGAGACCCAGTACTTC
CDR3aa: CASSTGHPYQETQYF

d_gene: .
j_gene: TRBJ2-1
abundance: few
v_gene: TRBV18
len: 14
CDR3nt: TGTGCCAGCTCATCATCACTAGTCGGCAATGAGCAGTTCTTC
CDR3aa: CASSSSLVGNEQFF

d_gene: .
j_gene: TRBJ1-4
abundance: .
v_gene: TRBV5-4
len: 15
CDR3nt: TGTGCCAGCAGCTTGGAGTCCCGGTCGGGTGAAAAACTGTTTTTT
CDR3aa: CASSLESRSGEKLFF

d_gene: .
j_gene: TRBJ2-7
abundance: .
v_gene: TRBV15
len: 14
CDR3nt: TGTGCCACCAGCAGAGATCGCCAGGCCTACGAGCAGTACTTC
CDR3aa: CATSRDRQAYEQYF

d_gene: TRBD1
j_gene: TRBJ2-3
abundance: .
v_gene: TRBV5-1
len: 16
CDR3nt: TGCGCCAGCAGCTTGGGGCAGGGACAGGGGACGGATACGCAGTATTTT
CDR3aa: CASSLGQGQGTDTQYF

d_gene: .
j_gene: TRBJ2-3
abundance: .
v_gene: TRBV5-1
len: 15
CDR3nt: TGCGCCAGCAGCTTGGCTAGCGCAAGCACAGATACGCAGTATTTT
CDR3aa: CASSLASASTDTQYF

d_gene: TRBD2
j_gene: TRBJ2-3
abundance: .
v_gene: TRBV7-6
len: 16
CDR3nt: TGTGCCAGCAGCTCTCAGACTAGCGGGATCTCAGATACGCAGTATTTT
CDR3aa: CASSSQTSGISDTQYF

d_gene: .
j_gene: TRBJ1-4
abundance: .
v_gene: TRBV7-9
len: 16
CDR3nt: TGTGCCAGCAGCTTAGGAGAAGCTGCAACTAATGAAAAACTGTTTTTT
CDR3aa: CASSLGEAATNEKLFF

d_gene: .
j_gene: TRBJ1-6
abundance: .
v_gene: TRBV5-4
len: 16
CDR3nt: TGTGCCAGCAGCTTGTCCCCCAGCTCCTATAATTCACCCCTCCACTTT
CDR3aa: CASSLSPSSYNSPLHF

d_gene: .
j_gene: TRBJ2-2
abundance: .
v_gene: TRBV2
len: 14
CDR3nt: TGTGCCAGCAGTATAGAGGGCAGCACCGGGGAGCTGTTTTTT
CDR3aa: CASSIEGSTGELFF

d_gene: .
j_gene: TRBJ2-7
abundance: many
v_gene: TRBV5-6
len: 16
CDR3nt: TGTGCCAGCAGCTTGTCACGTTCGCCGGTACCCTACGAGCAGTACTTC
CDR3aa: CASSLSRSPVPYEQYF

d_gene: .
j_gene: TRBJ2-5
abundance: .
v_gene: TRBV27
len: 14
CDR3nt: TGTGCCAGCGCCAAAATCGGGGTAACAGAGACCCAGTACTTC
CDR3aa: CASAKIGVTETQYF

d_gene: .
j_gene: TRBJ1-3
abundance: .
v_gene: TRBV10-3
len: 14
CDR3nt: TGTGCCATCAGACTCTCAGATTCTGGAAACACCATATATTTT
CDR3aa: CAIRLSDSGNTIYF

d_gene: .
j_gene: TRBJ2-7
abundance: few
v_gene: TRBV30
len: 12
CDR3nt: TGTGCCTGCCGCAGGAGCTCCTACGAGCAGTACTTC
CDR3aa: CACRRSSYEQYF

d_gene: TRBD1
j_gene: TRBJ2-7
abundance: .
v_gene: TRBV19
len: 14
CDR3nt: TGTGCCAGTAGCCCCACCGGGACAGGTTCAAAGCAGTACTTC
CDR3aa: CASSPTGTGSKQYF

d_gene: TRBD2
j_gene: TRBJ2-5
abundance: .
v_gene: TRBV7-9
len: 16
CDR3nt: TGTGCCAGCAGCTTAGCGGGAGGGTCCTCTGAGGAGACCCAGTACTTC
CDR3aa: CASSLAGGSSEETQYF

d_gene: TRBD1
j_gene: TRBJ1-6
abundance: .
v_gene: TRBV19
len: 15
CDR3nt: TGTGCCACCAAACAGGGGTCCGACTATAATTCACCCCTCCACTTT
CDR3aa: CATKQGSDYNSPLHF

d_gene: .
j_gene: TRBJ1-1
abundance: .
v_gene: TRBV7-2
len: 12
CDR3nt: TGTGCCAGCAGAAAAGAGGGGATTGAAGCTTTCTTT
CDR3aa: CASRKEGIEAFF

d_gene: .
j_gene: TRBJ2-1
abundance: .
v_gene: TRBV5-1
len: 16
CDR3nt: TGCGCCAGCAGCTCCTCTCTGACAACCGGGCCAAGGGCGCAGTTCTTC
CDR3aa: CASSSSLTTGPRAQFF

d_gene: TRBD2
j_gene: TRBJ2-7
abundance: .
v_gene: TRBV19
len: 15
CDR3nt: TGTGCCAGTAGGGCCGAGAGCGGGAGGCTCGACGAGCAGTACTTC
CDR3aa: CASRAESGRLDEQYF

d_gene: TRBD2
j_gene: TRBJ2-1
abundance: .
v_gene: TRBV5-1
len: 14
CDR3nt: TGCGCCAGCAGCTTGGCACTAGCGGGAGGTGAGCAGTTCTTC
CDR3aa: CASSLALAGGEQFF

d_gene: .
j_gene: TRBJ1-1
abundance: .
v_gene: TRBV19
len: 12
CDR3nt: TGTGCCAGTAGTCGGGTGGGCACTGAAGCTTTCTTT
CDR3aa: CASSRVGTEAFF

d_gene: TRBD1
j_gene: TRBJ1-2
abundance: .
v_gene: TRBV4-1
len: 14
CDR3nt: TGCGCCAGCAGCCACCCCTTCGGGACAGGCGGCTACACCTTC
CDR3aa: CASSHPFGTGGYTF